Listed below are T cell receptor beta chains from one sample, sequenced in a study of identical twins. TCRdb fed the 5' RACE reads into MiXCR, producing one record per CDR3 protein. This sample has approximately 300,000 distinct CDR3 sequences, with around 9.7% found just once. These data were likewise used in another study, on yellow fever vaccine responses in identical twins.

The sample taken for sequencing was CD8+ T cells sorted from blood. These receptors came from a woman aged 18-29 years in good health. Both conserved end residues are part of each CDR3. A D gene is named only where the DNA matches it firmly. Where a row states a size, it is once, few, many or the class of an expanded clone; other rows omit it.

many,TRBJ2-3,NA,TRBV6-1,CASSDFRATDTQYF,TGTGCCAGCAGTGATTTTCGAGCCACAGATACGCAGTATTTT
many,TRBJ1-4,NA,TRBV12-3/TRBV12-4,CASSPGNEKLFF,TGTGCCAGCAGTCCAGGGAATGAAAAACTGTTTTTT
few,TRBJ2-5,NA,TRBV27,CASRYQETQYF,TGTGCCAGCCGGTACCAAGAGACCCAGTACTTC
many,TRBJ2-1,TRBD2,TRBV5-6,CASSLSSGYNEQFF,TGTGCCAGCAGCTTGAGTAGCGGGTACAATGAGCAGTTCTTC
NA,TRBJ2-7,TRBD2,TRBV20-1,CSARTSGGNSSYEQYF,TGCAGTGCCAGGACTAGCGGGGGCAATAGCTCCTACGAGCAGTACTTC
many,TRBJ2-3,NA,TRBV24-1,CATSVPSTDTQYF,TGTGCCACCAGTGTACCTAGCACAGATACGCAGTATTTT
many,TRBJ2-1,NA,TRBV25-1,CASSASDPRKFF,TGTGCCAGCAGTGCATCGGACCCCCGGAAGTTCTTC
many,TRBJ2-7,NA,TRBV7-3,CASSLMDGEGEQYF,TGTGCCAGCAGCTTAATGGACGGGGAAGGCGAGCAGTACTTC
many,TRBJ2-7,NA,TRBV29-1,CSVLRGSEQYF,TGCAGCGTTCTCCGGGGATCCGAGCAGTACTTC
many,TRBJ1-3,NA,TRBV12-3/TRBV12-4,CASSRRARFPGNTIYF,TGTGCCAGCAGTCGCCGGGCGAGATTCCCTGGAAACACCATATATTTT
few,TRBJ2-3,TRBD2,TRBV11-1,CASSNSGAVQRSTDTQYF,TGTGCCAGCAGCAATAGCGGGGCTGTTCAACGAAGCACAGATACGCAGTATTTT
few,TRBJ2-5,TRBD2,TRBV4-1,CASSQEWSGEETQYF,TGCGCCAGCAGCCAAGAATGGAGCGGGGAAGAGACCCAGTACTTC
many,TRBJ2-7,NA,TRBV5-6,CASSLGGRDEQYF,TGTGCCAGCAGCTTGGGTGGACGCGACGAGCAGTACTTC
NA,TRBJ2-1,NA,TRBV15,CATSYTLGNEQFF,TGTGCCACCAGCTATACCCTGGGGAATGAGCAGTTCTTC
few,TRBJ2-1,TRBD2,TRBV6-2/TRBV6-3,CASSPPARLAGIYNEQFF,TGTGCCAGCAGTCCTCCCGCAAGACTAGCGGGGATTTACAATGAGCAGTTCTTC
NA,TRBJ2-7,NA,TRBV20-1,CSAREGTAYEQYF,TGCAGTGCTAGAGAAGGGACCGCTTACGAGCAGTACTTC
NA,TRBJ2-1,TRBD2,TRBV6-5,CASSYAGAGGPSNEQFF,TGTGCCAGCAGTTACGCCGGGGCGGGGGGGCCGAGCAATGAGCAGTTCTTC
few,TRBJ2-3,TRBD1,TRBV28,CASSLVMDRLITRADTQYF,TGTGCCAGCAGTTTAGTCATGGACAGGCTGATCACACGGGCAGATACGCAGTATTTT
many,TRBJ1-5,NA,TRBV4-3,CASSQDSGGIGQPQHF,TGCGCCAGCAGCCAAGATTCGGGGGGCATAGGTCAGCCCCAGCATTTT
few,TRBJ2-1,TRBD2,TRBV7-3,CASSPEAASGGIEQFF,TGTGCCAGCAGCCCCGAGGCGGCTAGCGGGGGTATTGAGCAGTTCTTC
many,TRBJ1-1,NA,TRBV15,CATSRDWRGSNTEAFF,TGTGCCACCAGCAGAGATTGGCGGGGTTCGAACACTGAAGCTTTCTTT
few,TRBJ2-5,NA,TRBV9,CASSVWQGETQYF,TGTGCCAGCAGCGTCTGGCAAGGAGAGACCCAGTACTTC
once,TRBJ2-5,TRBD1,TRBV2,CASIGTGGRTQYF,TGTGCCAGCATCGGGACAGGGGGACGGACCCAGTACTTC
many,TRBJ2-4,NA,TRBV9,CASSLTPGRTKNIQYF,TGTGCCAGCAGCTTAACCCCGGGACGGACCAAAAACATTCAGTACTTC
NA,TRBJ2-5,NA,TRBV4-1,CASSHPGGGQETQYF,TGCGCCAGCAGCCACCCTGGGGGCGGCCAAGAGACCCAGTACTTC
many,TRBJ1-6,NA,TRBV16,CASSPGSGSPLHF,TGTGCCAGCAGCCCCGGGTCGGGGTCACCCCTCCACTTT